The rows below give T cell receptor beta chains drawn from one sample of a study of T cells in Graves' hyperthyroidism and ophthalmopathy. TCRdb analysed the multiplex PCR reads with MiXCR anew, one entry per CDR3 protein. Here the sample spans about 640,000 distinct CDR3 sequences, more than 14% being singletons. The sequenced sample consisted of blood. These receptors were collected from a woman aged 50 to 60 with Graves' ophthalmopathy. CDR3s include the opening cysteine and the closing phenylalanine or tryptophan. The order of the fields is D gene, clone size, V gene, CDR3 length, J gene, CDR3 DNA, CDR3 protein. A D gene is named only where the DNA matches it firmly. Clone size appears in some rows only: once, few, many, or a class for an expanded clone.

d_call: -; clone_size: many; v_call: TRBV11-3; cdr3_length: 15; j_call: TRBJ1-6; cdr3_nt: TGTGCCAGCAGCCCACGATCGGGGGGCGGTTCACCCCTCCACTTT; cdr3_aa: CASSPRSGGGSPLHF
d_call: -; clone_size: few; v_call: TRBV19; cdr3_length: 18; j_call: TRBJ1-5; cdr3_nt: TGTGCCAGTAGATACGCAGGGGAGCGCTCTAAAGCCAATCAGCCCCAGCATTTT; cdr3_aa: CASRYAGERSKANQPQHF
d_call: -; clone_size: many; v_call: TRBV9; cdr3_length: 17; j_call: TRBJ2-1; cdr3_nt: TGTGCCAGCAGCGTAGCTACCGGGCAAGTAATCTACAATGAGCAGTTCTTC; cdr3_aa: CASSVATGQVIYNEQFF
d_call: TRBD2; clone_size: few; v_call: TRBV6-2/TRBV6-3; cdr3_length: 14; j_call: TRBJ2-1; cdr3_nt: TGTGCCAGCAGAGAACTCTTAGCGGGAGGGGTGCAGTTCTTC; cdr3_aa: CASRELLAGGVQFF
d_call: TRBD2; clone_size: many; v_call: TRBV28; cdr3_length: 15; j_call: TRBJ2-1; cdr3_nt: TGTGCCAGCAGTGAAACTAGCGGGAGGGCGTTTGAGCAGTTCTTC; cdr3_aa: CASSETSGRAFEQFF
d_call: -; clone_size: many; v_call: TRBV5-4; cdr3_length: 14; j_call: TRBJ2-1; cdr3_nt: TGTGCCAGCAGCTTGGGTCGTGGCGGGAATGAGCAGTTCTTC; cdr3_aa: CASSLGRGGNEQFF
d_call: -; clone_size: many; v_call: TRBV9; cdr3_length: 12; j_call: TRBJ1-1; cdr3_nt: TGTGCCAGCAGCGTAGCATGGGGGAGAGCTTTCTTT; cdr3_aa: CASSVAWGRAFF
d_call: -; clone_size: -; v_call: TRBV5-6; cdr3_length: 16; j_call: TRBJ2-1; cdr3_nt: TGTGCCGGCAGCTTTGGGACTACCAGGGGATACAATGAGCAGTTCTTC; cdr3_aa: CAGSFGTTRGYNEQFF
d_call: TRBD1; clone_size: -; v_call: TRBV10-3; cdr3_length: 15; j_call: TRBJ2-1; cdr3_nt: TGTGCCATCTATGACGGACAGGGGACATACAATGAGCAGTTCTTC; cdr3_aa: CAIYDGQGTYNEQFF
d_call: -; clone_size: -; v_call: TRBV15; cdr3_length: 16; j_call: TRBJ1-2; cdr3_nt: TGTGCCACCAGCAGCAGTTTCTTGATTTCTAACTATGGCTACACCTTC; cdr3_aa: CATSSSFLISNYGYTF
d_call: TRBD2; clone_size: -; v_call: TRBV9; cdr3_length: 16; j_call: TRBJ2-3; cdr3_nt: TGTGCCAGCAGCGTGCCACTAGCGGGGTCCACAGATACGCAGTATTTT; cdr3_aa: CASSVPLAGSTDTQYF
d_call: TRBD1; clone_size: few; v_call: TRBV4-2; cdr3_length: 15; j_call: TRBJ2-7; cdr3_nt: TGTGCCAGCAGCCAAGAAAGACAGGGTTTGTACGAGCAGTACTTC; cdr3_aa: CASSQERQGLYEQYF
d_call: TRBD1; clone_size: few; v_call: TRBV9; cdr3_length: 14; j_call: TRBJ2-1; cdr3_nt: TGTGCCAGCAACCCGCAGACAGGGGGCTATGAGCAGTTCTTC; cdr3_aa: CASNPQTGGYEQFF
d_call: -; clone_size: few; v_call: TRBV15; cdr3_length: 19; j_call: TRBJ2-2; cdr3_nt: TGTGCCACCAGCGTCCTTGGGGGTTTAAGGGGATTGAACACCGGGGAGCTGTTTTTT; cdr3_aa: CATSVLGGLRGLNTGELFF
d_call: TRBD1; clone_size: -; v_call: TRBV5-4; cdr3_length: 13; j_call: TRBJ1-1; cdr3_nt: TGTGCCAGCAGCTTTACAGGGGGTGGTGAAGCTTTCTTT; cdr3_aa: CASSFTGGGEAFF
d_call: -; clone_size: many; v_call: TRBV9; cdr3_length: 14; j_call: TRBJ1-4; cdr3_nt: TGTGCCAGCAGCGTAGGGGCAACTAATGAAAAACTGTTTTTT; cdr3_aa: CASSVGATNEKLFF
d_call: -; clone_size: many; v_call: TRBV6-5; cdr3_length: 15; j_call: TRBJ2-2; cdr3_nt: TGTGCCAGCAGTTTGGTGCTCTCGAACACCGGGGAGCTGTTTTTT; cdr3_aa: CASSLVLSNTGELFF
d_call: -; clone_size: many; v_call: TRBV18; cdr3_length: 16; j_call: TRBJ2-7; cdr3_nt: TGTGCCAGCTCACCGGTGGGAGCGGTGAGCTCCTACGAGCAGTACTTC; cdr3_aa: CASSPVGAVSSYEQYF
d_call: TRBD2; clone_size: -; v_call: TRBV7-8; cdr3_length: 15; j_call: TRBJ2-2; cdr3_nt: TGTGCCAGCAGTCATGGACTAGCACAGACCGGGGAGCTGTTTTTT; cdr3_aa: CASSHGLAQTGELFF
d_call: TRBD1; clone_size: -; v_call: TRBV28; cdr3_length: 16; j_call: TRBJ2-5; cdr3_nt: TGTGCCAGCAGTGCGCCCTTTACAGGGGGTCAAGAGACCCAGTACTTC; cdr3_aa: CASSAPFTGGQETQYF
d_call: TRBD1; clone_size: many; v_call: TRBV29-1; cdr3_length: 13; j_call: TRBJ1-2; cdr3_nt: TGCAGCGTTGCCCCGACAGGGGCCTATGGCTACACCTTC; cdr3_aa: CSVAPTGAYGYTF
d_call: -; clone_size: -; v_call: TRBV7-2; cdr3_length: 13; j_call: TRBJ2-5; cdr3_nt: TGTGCCAGCAGCTGGGTGGGGCAAGAGACCCAGTACTTC; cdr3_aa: CASSWVGQETQYF
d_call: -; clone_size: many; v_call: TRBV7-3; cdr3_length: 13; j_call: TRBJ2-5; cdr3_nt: TGTGCCAGCAGCTTGATCCACGCGGAGACCCAGTACTTC; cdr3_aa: CASSLIHAETQYF
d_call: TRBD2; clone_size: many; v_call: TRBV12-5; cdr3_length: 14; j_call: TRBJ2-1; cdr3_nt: TGTGCTAGTCTCCTGGGACTAGTCTACAATGAGCAGTTCTTC; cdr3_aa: CASLLGLVYNEQFF
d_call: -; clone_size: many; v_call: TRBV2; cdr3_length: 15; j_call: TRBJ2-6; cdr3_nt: TGTGCCAGTAAACAGGGCCTCTCTGGGGCCAACGTCCTGACTTTC; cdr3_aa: CASKQGLSGANVLTF
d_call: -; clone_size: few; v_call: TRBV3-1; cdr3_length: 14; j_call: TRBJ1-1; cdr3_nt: TGCGCCAGCAGCCAAGATTCCCAGAACGCTGAAGCTTTCTTT; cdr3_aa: CASSQDSQNAEAFF
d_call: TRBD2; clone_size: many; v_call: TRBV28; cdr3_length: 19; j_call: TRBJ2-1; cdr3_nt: TGTGCCAGCAGCAACCCCGGGACTAGCGGGAGGGCCTTTGGTAATGAGCAGTTCTTC; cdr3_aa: CASSNPGTSGRAFGNEQFF
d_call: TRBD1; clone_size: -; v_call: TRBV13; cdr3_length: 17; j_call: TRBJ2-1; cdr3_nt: TGTGCCAGCAGCCCCTCGGGACAGGGAAAATTCCTCAATGAGCAGTTCTTC; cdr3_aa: CASSPSGQGKFLNEQFF
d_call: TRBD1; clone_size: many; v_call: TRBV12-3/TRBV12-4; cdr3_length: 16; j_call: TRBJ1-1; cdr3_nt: TGTGCCAGCAGTCTCCTTGTAGGGACAGCGAACACTGAAGCTTTCTTT; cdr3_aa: CASSLLVGTANTEAFF
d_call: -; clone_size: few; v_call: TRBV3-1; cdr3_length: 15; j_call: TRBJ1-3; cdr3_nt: TGTGCCAGCAGCCAAGTAACAGGGAAGGGGTACACCATATATTTT; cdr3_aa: CASSQVTGKGYTIYF
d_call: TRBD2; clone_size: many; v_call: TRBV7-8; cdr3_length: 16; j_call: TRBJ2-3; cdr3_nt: TGTGCCAGCACCGAACTAGCGGGAGGTTTCACAGATACGCAGTATTTT; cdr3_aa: CASTELAGGFTDTQYF
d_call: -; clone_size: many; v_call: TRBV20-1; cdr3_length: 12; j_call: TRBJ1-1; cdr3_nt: TGCAGTGCTAGAGATCGGGGATCAGAAGCTTTCTTT; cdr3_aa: CSARDRGSEAFF
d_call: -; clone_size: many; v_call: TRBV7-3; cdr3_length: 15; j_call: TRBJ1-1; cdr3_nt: TGTGCCAGCAGCTTAACTGGGGAATTGGGAACTGAAGCTTTCTTT; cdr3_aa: CASSLTGELGTEAFF
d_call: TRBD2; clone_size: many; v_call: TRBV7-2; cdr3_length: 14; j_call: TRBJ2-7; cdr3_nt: TGTGCCAGCAGCCGGGGGGGATCTGGTAACGAGCAGTACTTC; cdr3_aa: CASSRGGSGNEQYF
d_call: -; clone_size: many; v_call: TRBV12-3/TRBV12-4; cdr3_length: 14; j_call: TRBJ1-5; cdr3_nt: TGTGCCAGCAGTCCTGCGGGGGGCAATCAGCCCCAGCATTTT; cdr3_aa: CASSPAGGNQPQHF
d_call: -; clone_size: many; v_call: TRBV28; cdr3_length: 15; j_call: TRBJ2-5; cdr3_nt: TGTGCCAGCAGTTCATACCGGGACGGCCAAGAGACCCAGTACTTC; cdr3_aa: CASSSYRDGQETQYF
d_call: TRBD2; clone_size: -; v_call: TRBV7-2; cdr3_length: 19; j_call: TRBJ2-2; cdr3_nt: TGTGCCAGCAGCTTATATGGACTAGCGGGTCTGGGAAACACCGGGGAGCTGTTTTTT; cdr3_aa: CASSLYGLAGLGNTGELFF
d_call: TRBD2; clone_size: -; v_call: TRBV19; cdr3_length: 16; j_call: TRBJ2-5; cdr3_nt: TGTGCCAGCAAGACTAGCGGGAGAGTTTCTCAAGAGACCCAGTACTTC; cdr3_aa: CASKTSGRVSQETQYF
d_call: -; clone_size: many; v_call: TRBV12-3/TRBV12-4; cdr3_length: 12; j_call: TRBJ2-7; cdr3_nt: TGTGCCAGCAGTCCTCTAGCGCGGGAGCAGTACTTC; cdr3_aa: CASSPLAREQYF
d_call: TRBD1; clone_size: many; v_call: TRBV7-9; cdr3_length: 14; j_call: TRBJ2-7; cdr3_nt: TGTGCCAGCGGCCGGACAGGGGGCCCCTACGAGCAGTACTTC; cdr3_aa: CASGRTGGPYEQYF
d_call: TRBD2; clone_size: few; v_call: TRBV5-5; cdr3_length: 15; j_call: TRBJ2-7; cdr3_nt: TGTGCCAGCAGCTTGGCGGCTAGCGGGATCTACGAGCAGTACTTC; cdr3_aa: CASSLAASGIYEQYF
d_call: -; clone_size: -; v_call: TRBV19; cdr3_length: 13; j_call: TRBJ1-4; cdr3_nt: TGTGCCAGTAATTCGGGGGTACGGGAAAAACTGTTTTTT; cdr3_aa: CASNSGVREKLFF